This TCR beta chain was sequenced in a study of T-cell memory formation after mild COVID-19. Overall study results and limits: The appearance of some responding clones in pre-infection memory suggested that cross-reactive memory joined.

This clonotype was counted at least ten times. Antigen unknown. The junction differs from germline at one of its ends, possibly a read error. TCRdb ran MiXCR on the 5' RACE reads and lists one entry per CDR3 protein. The table shows 25,000 to 35,000 distinct CDR3 sequences, with approximately 12% occurring only once. The TCR sequence derives from an adult woman who had mild COVID-19 (a few samples of this study predate the infection). Cell type and time point are not known. The sequencing sample was made of PBMCs or a T cell subset sorted from them (not recorded which).

In DNA, the CDR3 is TGTGCCAGCAGCCTTGGACTGGGCGTTTTTTTC. Amino acid sequence: CASSLGLGVFF. The V and J genes are TRBV7-8 and TRBJ2-1; TRBD2 is a possible D gene (5 bases). The CDR3 spans 11 residues. In germline, CDR1 is SGHVS, CDR2 FQNEAQ. The full variable domain, rest sourced from reference TRBV7-8 and TRBJ2-1, is GAGVSQSPRYKVAKRGQDVALRCDPISGHVSLFWYQQALGQGPEFLTYFQNEAQLDKSGLPSDRFFAERPEGSVSTLKIQRTQQEDSAVYLCASSLGLGVFFGPGTRLTVL.